Described below is a single TCR beta chain sequence and its context. Its antigen is currently not known. Base-call qualities are not available, and no considerably larger clone is one nucleotide away. Donors were healthy HIV-negative adults with no recently reported acute infections or vaccinations. Every donor was a Caucasian adult residing in Nashville, Tennessee, USA. Magnetic negative selection was used to enrich CD4+ T cells, after which naive cells were positively selected on CD45RA and the negative fraction became the memory subset. Blood was collected by leukapheresis, and PBMCs were isolated by Ficoll-Histopaque density gradient centrifugation and then cryopreserved in liquid nitrogen vapor phase. Purity and quantity of every magnetically sorted T cell population were checked by analytical flow cytometry. From each sorted fraction, genomic DNA was isolated and quantified by UV absorbance on a Nanodrop 2000c.

From the germline V gene, CDR1 is SGHRS and CDR2 is YFSETQ. Trimming at the junction amounts to 4 bases on V and 3 bases on J, and the germline ends lie 10 bases apart. Reading from cysteine to phenylalanine, the CDR3 counts 14 amino acids. Left in the record is the CDR3 DNA by itself, 42 bases read in frame from the first base. This entry belongs to a study of shared clonotypes between healthy human individuals (TCRdb year 2020). Study-level background: The cohort included three men and a couple of women between 18 and 49 years of age. Leukapheresis yielded between about 0.94 and 9 billion PBMCs per donor. For each donor, three plates each were used for CD4 naive and CD4 memory, two plates were used for CD8 naive, and one plate was used for CD8 memory. Libraries were prepared and TCR repertoires were sequenced by different laboratories using diverse techniques, in order to increase sequencing depth and limit assay-specific biases. Blood TCR repertoires of several healthy adults were deeply sequenced to estimate repertoire size and the extent of clonotype sharing between individuals. Overall study outcomes, separate from this receptor: Naive subsets generally had larger estimated clonotype richness than memory subsets did. Compared with non-shared clonotypes, the clonotypes found in all four sorted-subset donors had higher generation probabilities. The genetic and exposure-history diversity represented was limited by the small number of donors. Based on pairwise subsampling, the degree of clonotype sharing among donors was expected to be affected by sequencing depth. Approximately 5% of naive CD4, 3% to 3.5% of naive CD8, 2.3% of memory CD4, and around 0.4% of memory CD8 clonotypes were shared across several donors. Incomplete sequencing was indicated by rarefaction of sorted-subset datasets, despite the large sequencing depth. Sampling was restricted to blood, and TCR repertoires in tissues likely differ from the TCR repertoires found in blood.

Using the deep immunoSEQ assay, multiplex PCR amplified TCR CDR3 regions from genomic DNA. Extracted genomic DNA from each cell subset was spread evenly across all wells of several immunoSEQ 96-well plates, with each plate serving as a replicate. For sorted subsets, roughly 200 ng genomic DNA, equal to 25,000 to 35,000 T cell genomes, was loaded into each replicate PCR. The purified libraries were quantified using a Qubit 3.0 fluorometer, sized with a Bioanalyzer 2100, and then quantified again using the KAPA Library Quantification kit. Each immunoSEQ 96-well plate was sequenced on its own single-read 150-cycle Illumina NextSeq 550 flow cell. The original pipeline was this. The immunoSEQ output contained only junctional sequences without quality scores, so filtering could not match that applied to full-length reads. To assign V/J genes and CDR3, sequences were annotated against IMGT germline references using PyIR, a Python wrapper for IgBLAST v1.9. Reads with weak V/J assignments (E-value above 1e-6), missing CDR3, stop codons, out-of-frame junctions, or ambiguous translated residues were removed. V3J clonotypes were defined as sequences sharing an identical inferred V gene, J gene, and CDR3 amino acid sequence. Percentage overlap between repertoires was calculated by dividing the number of shared unique clonotypes by the size of the smaller repertoire. RTK rarefaction, the Chao1 estimator, and Recon v2.1 estimates of unobserved clonotypes were used to assess repertoire richness. For all TCRbeta clonotypes obtained by the gDNA method from a few donors, generation probabilities were computed with OLGA. Drawn from immuneACCESS, this table holds only the in-frame rearrangements with V and J called that TCRdb kept. Clones are partly lost; checked studies trace under half to an unresolved V gene and leave the rest unexplained. D and trimming come from the DNA, and the V and J calls and clone size come from that table. Present in this sample are over 2 million clones, 85% to 95% of which were seen just once. The ten largest clones take up under 0.15% of the sample.

The sample was naive CD4+ T cells sorted from blood. Read against the paper, the sample's cell subset or site label means: CD45RA+ positively selected. The clonotype comes from a man aged 18 to 30 in good health. The sequence joins TRBV5-1 to TRBJ1-4; the best D guess is TRBD1, with 6 bases matching. At the DNA level, the sequence is TGCGCCAGCAGCATGGGACACGCTAATGAAAAACTGTTTTTT. Translated, it reads CASSMGHANEKLFF.